This TCR beta chain stems from a study of blood T cell repertoires in COVID-19. Study in general: Whether acute or convalescent, the COVID-19 samples came from the United States, Italy and Spain. Sample material is recorded as cDNA or gDNA derived from T cells, B-cell-depleted T cells, or PBMCs.

Source study methods: Estimation of nucleated cell counts was performed using reference gene primer amplification. Produced via immunoSEQ multiplex PCR; TCRdb's table is partial and in-frame only. V, J and clone size derive from that table, while D and trimming were established from the DNA sequence. The repertoire has about 200,000 clones, roughly nine tenths of them found once; the top ten carry about 0.72%. CDR3 length: 16 residues. The V gene's germline CDR1 is LNHDA and CDR2 SQIVND (reference sequence). The V and J ends lost 0 bases and 0 bases respectively, with 11 bases between them. This chain uses TRBV19 with TRBJ1-1, with D perhaps TRBD1 (6 bases). This clonotype was obtained from a woman in her 70s with acute or convalescent COVID-19. Source material: peripheral blood. This chain's CDR3 is CASSIDTAGVNTEAFF. CDR3 DNA: TGTGCCAGTAGTATAGATACCGCAGGGGTGAACACTGAAGCTTTCTTT.